A selection of T cell receptor beta chains follows, all from one sample in a study of blood T cell repertoires in COVID-19. Measured with immunoSEQ multiplex PCR; TCRdb has only the in-frame clones, and not every one. The sample contains some 150,000 clones, about 80% of which appear only once. The sample taken for sequencing was peripheral blood. All receptors derive from a woman of 80 years or more with acute or convalescent COVID-19. Both conserved end residues are part of each CDR3. D genes are given only for firm matches. Clone sizes are given selectively: once, few, many, or a class where the clone is expanded.

D gene	V gene	J gene	clone size	CDR3 protein	CDR3 DNA
TRBD2	TRBV29-1	TRBJ2-3	NA	CSGSGGNTDTQYF	TGCAGCGGGAGCGGGGGGAACACAGATACGCAGTATTTT
TRBD1	TRBV11-2	TRBJ1-2	NA	CASSLLGQGSYGYTF	TGTGCCAGCAGCTTACTTGGACAGGGGTCCTATGGCTACACCTTC
NA	TRBV29-1	TRBJ2-3	NA	CSVSGGVSTDTQYF	TGCAGCGTTTCGGGCGGGGTGAGCACAGATACGCAGTATTTT
NA	TRBV5-5	TRBJ1-2	once	CASSGTVNYGYTF	TGTGCCAGCAGCGGAACAGTAAACTATGGCTACACCTTC
NA	TRBV6-2/TRBV6-3	TRBJ2-7	NA	CASSRHTYEQYF	TGTGCCAGCAGCCGACATACCTACGAGCAGTACTTC
TRBD1	TRBV9	TRBJ1-2	NA	CASSPGQSVPGYTF	TGTGCCAGCAGCCCGGGACAGTCAGTACCTGGCTACACCTTC
NA	TRBV6-5	TRBJ2-1	once	CASSYGRYNEQFF	TGTGCCAGCAGTTACGGCAGGTACAATGAGCAGTTCTTC
NA	TRBV30	TRBJ2-5	few	CACRSLPQGSKGETQYF	TGTGCCTGCCGCTCACTCCCACAGGGATCGAAAGGAGAGACCCAGTACTTC
NA	TRBV5-1	TRBJ2-3	NA	CASSLVSLTPPDTQYF	TGCGCCAGCAGCTTGGTTAGCCTAACCCCCCCAGATACGCAGTATTTT
NA	TRBV7-9	TRBJ1-2	NA	CASSSLREETYGYTF	TGTGCCAGCAGCTCGCTCCGGGAAGAAACCTATGGCTACACCTTC
TRBD1	TRBV6-5	TRBJ1-4	NA	CASRPRTGREKLFF	TGTGCCAGCAGGCCCAGGACAGGGCGGGAAAAACTGTTTTTT
NA	TRBV5-1	TRBJ2-1	NA	CASSPERTVSYNEQFF	TGCGCCAGCAGCCCGGAGAGGACAGTCTCCTACAATGAGCAGTTCTTC
NA	TRBV5-1	TRBJ2-5	NA	CASSLGSSLAVETQYF	TGCGCCAGCAGCTTGGGTTCGTCGCTGGCGGTCGAGACCCAGTACTTC
TRBD1	TRBV6-5	TRBJ1-5	NA	CASRSGTGGQPQHF	TGTGCCAGCCGCTCCGGGACAGGGGGCCAGCCCCAGCATTTT
TRBD1	TRBV7-3	TRBJ2-5	few	CASSLNDREETQYF	TGTGCCAGCAGCTTAAACGACAGGGAAGAGACCCAGTACTTC
TRBD1	TRBV19	TRBJ1-5	few	CASNKGGGQPQHF	TGTGCCAGTAACAAAGGGGGCGGTCAGCCCCAGCATTTT
TRBD2	TRBV11-2	TRBJ2-3	NA	CASSFGGGASTDTQYF	TGTGCCAGCAGCTTTGGCGGGGGTGCTAGCACAGATACGCAGTATTTT
NA	TRBV30	TRBJ2-2	NA	CAWSLQNRLLGELFF	TGTGCCTGGAGCCTTCAAAACCGTTTACTGGGGGAGCTGTTTTTT
NA	TRBV6-4	TRBJ1-6	NA	CASRRASGDNSPLHF	TGTGCCAGCAGGAGGGCCTCTGGCGATAATTCACCCCTCCACTTT
NA	TRBV2	TRBJ1-1	NA	CASSAIPGQSGAFF	TGTGCCAGCAGTGCAATACCAGGCCAGTCTGGAGCTTTCTTT
TRBD2	TRBV18	TRBJ2-3	NA	CASSPTAGGTLSTDTQYF	TGTGCCAGCTCACCGACGGCCGGGGGGACGTTAAGCACAGATACGCAGTATTTT
NA	TRBV27	TRBJ1-5	NA	CASSLSRTRNGNQPQHF	TGTGCCAGCAGTTTATCGAGGACTCGTAATGGCAATCAGCCCCAGCATTTT
TRBD1	TRBV5-1	TRBJ1-6	NA	CASSLTGRIDSPLHF	TGCGCCAGCAGCCTGACAGGGAGGATTGATTCACCCCTCCACTTT
TRBD1	TRBV19	TRBJ1-5	NA	CASSIDRVVRDQPQHF	TGTGCCAGTAGTATCGACAGGGTCGTTCGTGATCAGCCCCAGCATTTT
NA	TRBV10-3	TRBJ1-4	NA	CAISESQVNEKLFF	TGTGCCATCAGTGAGTCACAGGTTAATGAAAAACTGTTTTTT
NA	TRBV9	TRBJ2-1	NA	CASSAIGGWRVSYNEQFF	TGTGCCAGCAGCGCAATAGGGGGTTGGCGGGTCTCCTACAATGAGCAGTTCTTC
NA	TRBV5-1	TRBJ1-3	once	CASSYGGADGNTIYF	TGCGCCAGCAGCTACGGGGGGGCGGATGGAAACACCATATATTTT
NA	TRBV4-1	TRBJ1-2	NA	CASTQVGASYGYTF	TGCGCTTCTACTCAGGTAGGGGCTTCCTATGGCTACACCTTC
TRBD1	TRBV7-8	TRBJ2-3	NA	CASSFAGTGVDTQYF	TGTGCCAGCAGCTTCGCCGGGACAGGGGTGGATACGCAGTATTTT
TRBD1	TRBV7-8	TRBJ1-4	NA	CASSPGTGRLGEKLFF	TGTGCCAGCAGCCCCGGGACAGGGAGGTTAGGTGAAAAACTGTTTTTT
NA	TRBV5-1	TRBJ1-5	NA	CASSLADSRNQPQHF	TGCGCCAGCAGCTTGGCGGACTCTCGCAATCAGCCCCAGCATTTT
NA	TRBV4-3	TRBJ2-7	NA	CASSQGPVASTAYEQYF	TGCGCCAGCAGCCAAGGGCCCGTAGCGTCTACCGCCTACGAGCAGTACTTC
NA	TRBV6-6	TRBJ1-1	NA	CASSVGGGEAFF	TGTGCCAGCAGTGTAGGCGGGGGTGAAGCTTTCTTT
NA	TRBV7-3	TRBJ1-1	NA	CASSLRGGDEAFF	TGTGCCAGCAGCTTAAGGGGGGGTGATGAAGCTTTCTTT
TRBD1	TRBV6-1	TRBJ1-2	NA	CASSERAGTDGYTF	TGTGCCAGCAGTGAAAGGGCGGGGACAGATGGCTACACCTTC
NA	TRBV28	TRBJ1-5	NA	CASSPLPGGVNQPQHF	TGTGCCAGCAGTCCACTCCCTGGGGGGGTCAATCAGCCCCAGCATTTT